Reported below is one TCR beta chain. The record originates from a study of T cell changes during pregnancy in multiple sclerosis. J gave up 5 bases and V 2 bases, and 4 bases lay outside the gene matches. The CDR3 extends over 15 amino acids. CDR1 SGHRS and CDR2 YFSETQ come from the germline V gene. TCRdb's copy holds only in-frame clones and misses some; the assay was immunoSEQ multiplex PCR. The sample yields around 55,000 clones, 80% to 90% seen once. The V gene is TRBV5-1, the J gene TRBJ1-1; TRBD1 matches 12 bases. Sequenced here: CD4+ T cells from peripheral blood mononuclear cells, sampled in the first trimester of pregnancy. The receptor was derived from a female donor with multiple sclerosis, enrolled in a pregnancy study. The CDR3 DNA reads TGCGCCAGCAGCTTCGGGGACAGGGGGCTTACTGAAGCTTTCTTT. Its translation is CASSFGDRGLTEAFF.